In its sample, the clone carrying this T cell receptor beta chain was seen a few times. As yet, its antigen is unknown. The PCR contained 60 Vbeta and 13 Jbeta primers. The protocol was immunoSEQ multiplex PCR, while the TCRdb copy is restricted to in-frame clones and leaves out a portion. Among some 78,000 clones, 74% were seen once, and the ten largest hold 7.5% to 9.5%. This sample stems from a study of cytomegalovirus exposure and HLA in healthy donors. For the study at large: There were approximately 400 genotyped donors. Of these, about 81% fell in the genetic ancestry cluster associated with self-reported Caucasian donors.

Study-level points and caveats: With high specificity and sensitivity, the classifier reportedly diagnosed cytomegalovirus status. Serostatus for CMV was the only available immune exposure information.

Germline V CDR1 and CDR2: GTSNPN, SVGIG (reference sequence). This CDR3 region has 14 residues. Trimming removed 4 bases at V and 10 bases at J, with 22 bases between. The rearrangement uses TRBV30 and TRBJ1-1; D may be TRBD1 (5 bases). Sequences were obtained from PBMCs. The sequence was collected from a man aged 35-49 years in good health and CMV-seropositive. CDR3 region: CAWTESLQGLGAFF. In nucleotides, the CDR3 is TGTGCCTGGACCGAAAGCCTCCAGGGCCTAGGAGCTTTCTTT.